This T cell receptor beta chain was profiled in a study of technical replicates of blood from four donors. CDR3 size: 14 residues. CDR1 is SNHLY and CDR2 is FYNNEI in the germline V gene. The V end lost 6 bases, the J end lost 0 bases, and 8 bases lay between the germline ends. Sequencing was performed with immunoSEQ multiplex PCR; in TCRdb, only in-frame clones are kept and a portion is missing. The table shows around 76,000 clones, with 85% to 95% occurring only once. The source of this sequence is a human donor in good health. The J gene is TRBJ1-4, the V gene TRBV2; D might be TRBD1 (5 bases). Source material: T cells isolated from PBMCs. The CDR3 DNA follows: TGTGCCAGCAGGCAGGGTGCAACTAATGAAAAACTGTTTTTT. Translation: CASRQGATNEKLFF.